This TCR beta chain was retrieved from a study of regulatory T cells in long-lasting Graves disease. The CDR3 totals 13 residues. Trimming pared 4 bases from V and 7 bases from J, leaving 13 bases between. Looked up from germline, CDR1 is KGHSH and CDR2 is LQKENI. Time point: newly diagnosed GD, antithyroid drugs for less than 3 months. RNA from PBMCs was the source of the TCR library. Arm-PCR of CDR3 regions with iRepertoire HTBI primers generated TCR beta libraries. TCRdb itself ran the multiplex PCR reads through MiXCR, one entry per CDR3 protein. The table shows about 530,000 distinct CDR3 sequences, with about 15% occurring only once. This clonotype has ten or more counts. These data also formed part of another study, on T cells in Graves' hyperthyroidism and ophthalmopathy. From that second work: Uncontrolled infection, other autoimmune disease, pregnancy or lactation led to exclusion. A first-round RT-PCR of the TCR CDR3 used the HTBI primer set.

The specimen was peripheral blood mononuclear cells (PBMCs), collected at new diagnosis, from a patient treated with antithyroid drugs. The chain recombines TRBV18 with TRBJ1-1, with D perhaps matching TRBD1 (6 bases). This sequence was found in a woman between 40 and 65 years old with Graves disease. The DNA of the CDR3 is TGTGCCAGCTCACGAGGGGACACTGATGAAGCTTTCTTT. It codes for CASSRGDTDEAFF.